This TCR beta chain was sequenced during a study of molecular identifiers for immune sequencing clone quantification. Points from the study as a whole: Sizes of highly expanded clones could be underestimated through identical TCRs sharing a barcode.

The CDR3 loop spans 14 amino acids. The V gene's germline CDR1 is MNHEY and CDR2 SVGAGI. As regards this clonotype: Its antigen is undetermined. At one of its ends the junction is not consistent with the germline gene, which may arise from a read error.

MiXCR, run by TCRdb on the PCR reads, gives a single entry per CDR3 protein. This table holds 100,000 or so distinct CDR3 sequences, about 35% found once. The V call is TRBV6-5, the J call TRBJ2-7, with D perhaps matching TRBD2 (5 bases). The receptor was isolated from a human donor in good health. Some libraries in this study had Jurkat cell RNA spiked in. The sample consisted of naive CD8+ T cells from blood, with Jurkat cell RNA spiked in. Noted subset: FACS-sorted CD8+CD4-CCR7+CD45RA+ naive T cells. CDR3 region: CAAVTPVTRFGWRF. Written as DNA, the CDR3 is TGTGCAGCAGTTACCCCAGTCACTAGGTTTGGTTGGAGGTTC.